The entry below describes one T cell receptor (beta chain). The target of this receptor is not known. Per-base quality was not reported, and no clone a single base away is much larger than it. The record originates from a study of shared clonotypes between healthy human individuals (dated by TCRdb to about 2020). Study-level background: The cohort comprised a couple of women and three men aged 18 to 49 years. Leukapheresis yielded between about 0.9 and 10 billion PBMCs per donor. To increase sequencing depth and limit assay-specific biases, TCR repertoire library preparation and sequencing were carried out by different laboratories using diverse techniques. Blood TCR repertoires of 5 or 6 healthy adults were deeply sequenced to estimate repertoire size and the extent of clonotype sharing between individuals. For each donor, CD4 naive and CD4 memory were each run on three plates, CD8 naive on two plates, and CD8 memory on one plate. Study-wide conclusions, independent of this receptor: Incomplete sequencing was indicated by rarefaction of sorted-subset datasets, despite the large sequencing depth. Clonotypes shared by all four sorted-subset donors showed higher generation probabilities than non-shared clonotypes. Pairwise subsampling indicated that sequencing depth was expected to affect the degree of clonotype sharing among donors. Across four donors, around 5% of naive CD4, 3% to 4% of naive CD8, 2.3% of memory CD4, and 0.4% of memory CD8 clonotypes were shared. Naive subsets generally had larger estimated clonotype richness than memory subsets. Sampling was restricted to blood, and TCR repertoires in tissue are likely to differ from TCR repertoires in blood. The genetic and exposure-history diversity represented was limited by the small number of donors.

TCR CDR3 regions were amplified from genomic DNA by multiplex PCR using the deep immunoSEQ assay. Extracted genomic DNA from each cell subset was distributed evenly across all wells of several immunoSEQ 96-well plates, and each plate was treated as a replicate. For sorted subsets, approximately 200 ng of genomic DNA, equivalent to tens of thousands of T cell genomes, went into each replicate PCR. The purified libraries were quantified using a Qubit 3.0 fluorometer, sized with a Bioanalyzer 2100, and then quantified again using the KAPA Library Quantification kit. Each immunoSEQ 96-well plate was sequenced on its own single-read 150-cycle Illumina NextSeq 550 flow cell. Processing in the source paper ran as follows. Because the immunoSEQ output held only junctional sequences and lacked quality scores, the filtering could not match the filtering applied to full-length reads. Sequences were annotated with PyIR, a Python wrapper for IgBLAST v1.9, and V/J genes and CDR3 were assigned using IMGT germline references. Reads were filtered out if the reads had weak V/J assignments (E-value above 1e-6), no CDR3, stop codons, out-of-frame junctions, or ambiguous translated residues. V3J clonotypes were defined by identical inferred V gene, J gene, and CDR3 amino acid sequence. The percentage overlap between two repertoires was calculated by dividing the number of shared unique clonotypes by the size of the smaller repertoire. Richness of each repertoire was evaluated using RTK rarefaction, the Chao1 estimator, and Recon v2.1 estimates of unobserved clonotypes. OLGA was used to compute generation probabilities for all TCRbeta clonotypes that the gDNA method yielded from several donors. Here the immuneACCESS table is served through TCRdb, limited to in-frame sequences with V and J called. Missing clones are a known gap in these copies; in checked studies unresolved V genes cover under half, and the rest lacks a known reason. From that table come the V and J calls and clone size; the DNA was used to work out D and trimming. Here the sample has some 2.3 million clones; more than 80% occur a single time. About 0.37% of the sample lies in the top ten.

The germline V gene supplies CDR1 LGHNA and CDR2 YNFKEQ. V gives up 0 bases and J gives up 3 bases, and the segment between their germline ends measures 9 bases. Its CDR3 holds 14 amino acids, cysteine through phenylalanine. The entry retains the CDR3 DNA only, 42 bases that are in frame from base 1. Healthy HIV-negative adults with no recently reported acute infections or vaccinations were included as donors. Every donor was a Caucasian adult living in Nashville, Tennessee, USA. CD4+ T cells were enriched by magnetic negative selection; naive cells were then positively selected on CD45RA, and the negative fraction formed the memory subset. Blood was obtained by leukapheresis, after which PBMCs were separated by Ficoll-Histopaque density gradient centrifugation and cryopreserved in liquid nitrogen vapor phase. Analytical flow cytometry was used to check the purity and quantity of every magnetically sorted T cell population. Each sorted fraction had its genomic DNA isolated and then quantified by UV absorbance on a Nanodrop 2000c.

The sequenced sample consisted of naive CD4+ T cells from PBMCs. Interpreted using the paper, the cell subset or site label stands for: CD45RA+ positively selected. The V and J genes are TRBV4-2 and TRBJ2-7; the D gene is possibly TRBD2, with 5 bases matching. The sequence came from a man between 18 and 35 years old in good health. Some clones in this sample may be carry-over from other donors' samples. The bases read TGTGCCAGCAGCCAAGATATCGAGGGCTACGAGCAGTACTTC. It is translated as CASSQDIEGYEQYF.